These T cell receptor beta chains were read from a single sample in a study of T cell changes during pregnancy in multiple sclerosis. Libraries were prepared by immunoSEQ multiplex PCR; TCRdb keeps only in-frame clonotypes and omits some of them. The sample shows tens of thousands of clones, about 91% of them seen only once. Sample: CD4+ T cells from peripheral blood mononuclear cells, taken in the third trimester of pregnancy. The origin of the receptors is a female donor in good health, enrolled as a control in a pregnancy study. Each CDR3 is given with its conserved first and last residue. D genes are given only for firm matches. Clone size appears in some rows only: once, few, many, or a class for an expanded clone.

abundance	d_gene	j_gene	v_gene	CDR3aa	CDR3nt
.	TRBD1	TRBJ2-5	TRBV5-1	CASSLGQGNKETQYF	TGCGCCAGCAGCTTGGGACAGGGGAACAAAGAGACCCAGTACTTC
.	.	TRBJ1-1	TRBV30	CAWSLSLNTEAFF	TGTGCCTGGAGTTTGAGCCTAAACACTGAAGCTTTCTTT
.	.	TRBJ2-3	TRBV5-1	CASSLAWMAVTDTQYF	TGCGCCAGCAGCCTGGCATGGATGGCGGTCACAGATACGCAGTATTTT
.	.	TRBJ1-4	TRBV6-5	CASSYSSGEKLFF	TGTGCCAGCAGTTACTCAAGCGGTGAAAAACTGTTTTTT
.	.	TRBJ2-5	TRBV18	CASSPSLVTGETQYF	TGTGCCAGCTCACCCTCTCTAGTAACCGGAGAGACCCAGTACTTC
.	.	TRBJ2-3	TRBV2	CASSEDFQDTQYF	TGTGCCAGCAGTGAAGACTTTCAAGATACGCAGTATTTT
.	.	TRBJ1-3	TRBV5-4	CASSFGLQSGNTIYF	TGTGCCAGCAGCTTCGGACTCCAATCTGGAAACACCATATATTTT
.	TRBD1	TRBJ1-1	TRBV5-1	CASSLATGTGVNTEAFF	TGCGCCAGCAGCTTGGCCACCGGGACAGGTGTGAACACTGAAGCTTTCTTT
few	.	TRBJ2-2	TRBV7-9	CATGLTVDTGELFF	TGTGCCACAGGGCTAACCGTGGACACCGGGGAGCTGTTTTTT
.	.	TRBJ1-2	TRBV11-2	CASSLGYRDGYTF	TGTGCCAGCAGCTTAGGGTACAGGGATGGCTACACCTTC
.	TRBD1	TRBJ1-4	TRBV7-9	CASSLGDRLFEKLFF	TGTGCCAGCAGCTTAGGGGACAGGCTCTTTGAAAAACTGTTTTTT
.	TRBD1	TRBJ1-2	TRBV2	CASSGDRANYGYTF	TGTGCCAGCAGTGGCGACAGGGCCAACTATGGCTACACCTTC
.	.	TRBJ1-2	TRBV7-8	CASSPEGVSGYTF	TGTGCCAGCAGCCCAGAGGGGGTTAGTGGCTACACCTTC
.	TRBD2	TRBJ2-1	TRBV14	CASSQVPGRGGDEQFF	TGTGCCAGCAGCCAGGTTCCCGGGCGGGGGGGAGATGAGCAGTTCTTC
.	TRBD1	TRBJ1-1	TRBV30	CAWSAPDRDWGTEAFF	TGTGCCTGGAGTGCCCCAGACAGGGACTGGGGCACTGAAGCTTTCTTT
.	.	TRBJ1-4	TRBV29-1	CSVTRLAGNEKLFF	TGCAGCGTTACCAGACTCGCGGGGAATGAAAAACTGTTTTTT
.	TRBD1	TRBJ1-2	TRBV10-1	CASSEGTGSGYTF	TGCGCCAGCAGTGAGGGGACAGGGAGCGGCTACACCTTC
.	.	TRBJ1-1	TRBV10-3	CAIREGRTEAFF	TGTGCCATCAGGGAGGGGAGGACTGAAGCTTTCTTT
once	.	TRBJ2-2	TRBV11-3	CASKPGDTGELFF	TGTGCCAGCAAACCCGGAGACACCGGGGAGCTGTTTTTT
.	TRBD2	TRBJ2-5	TRBV19	CASSTGLAGETQYF	TGTGCCAGTAGTACCGGACTAGCTGGGGAGACCCAGTACTTC
.	TRBD1	TRBJ1-2	TRBV6-5	CASSRGGAGGYGYTF	TGTGCCAGCAGTAGGGGTGGGGCAGGGGGCTATGGCTACACCTTC
once	.	TRBJ1-3	TRBV5-1	CASSFLAGGNTIYF	TGCGCCAGCAGCTTCCTTGCGGGTGGAAACACCATATATTTT
.	.	TRBJ1-5	TRBV28	CASREGPLNQPQHF	TGTGCCAGCAGGGAGGGGCCCCTCAATCAGCCCCAGCATTTT
.	.	TRBJ2-1	TRBV5-6	CASSSPRSVNHNEQFF	TGTGCCAGCAGCTCCCCTCGGAGCGTTAACCACAATGAGCAGTTCTTC
once	.	TRBJ1-1	TRBV29-1	CSVEGGSANTEAFF	TGCAGCGTTGAAGGAGGCTCGGCGAACACTGAAGCTTTCTTT
.	TRBD2	TRBJ2-7	TRBV5-1	CASRVAGANEQYF	TGCGCCAGCAGAGTAGCGGGAGCTAACGAGCAGTACTTC
.	.	TRBJ2-1	TRBV7-3	CASSLTGGEQFF	TGTGCCAGCAGCTTAACAGGGGGTGAGCAGTTCTTC
.	.	TRBJ1-4	TRBV2	CASCYPGTSEKLFF	TGTGCCAGCTGCTACCCGGGTACCTCTGAAAAACTGTTTTTT